This T cell receptor (beta chain) appears in the sequencing data of a study of blood T cell repertoires in COVID-19. Study-level background: Acute and convalescent COVID-19 specimens originated in the United States, Italy and Spain.

Trimming stripped 0 bases from V and 12 bases from J, with 9 bases between. The CDR3 totals 12 residues. The germline V gene encodes CDR1 MNHNS and CDR2 SASEGT. Produced via immunoSEQ multiplex PCR; TCRdb's table is partial and in-frame only. Among about 130,000 clones, roughly 85% were seen once, and the ten largest hold 4.3%. This chain links TRBV6-1 with TRBJ2-4; D not resolved. The sequence was obtained from a human donor in a cohort sampled during active COVID-19. The sequencing input was peripheral blood. The CDR3, as DNA: TGTGCCAGCAGTGAAGCCGATCTAACTCAGTACTTC. It is translated as CASSEADLTQYF.